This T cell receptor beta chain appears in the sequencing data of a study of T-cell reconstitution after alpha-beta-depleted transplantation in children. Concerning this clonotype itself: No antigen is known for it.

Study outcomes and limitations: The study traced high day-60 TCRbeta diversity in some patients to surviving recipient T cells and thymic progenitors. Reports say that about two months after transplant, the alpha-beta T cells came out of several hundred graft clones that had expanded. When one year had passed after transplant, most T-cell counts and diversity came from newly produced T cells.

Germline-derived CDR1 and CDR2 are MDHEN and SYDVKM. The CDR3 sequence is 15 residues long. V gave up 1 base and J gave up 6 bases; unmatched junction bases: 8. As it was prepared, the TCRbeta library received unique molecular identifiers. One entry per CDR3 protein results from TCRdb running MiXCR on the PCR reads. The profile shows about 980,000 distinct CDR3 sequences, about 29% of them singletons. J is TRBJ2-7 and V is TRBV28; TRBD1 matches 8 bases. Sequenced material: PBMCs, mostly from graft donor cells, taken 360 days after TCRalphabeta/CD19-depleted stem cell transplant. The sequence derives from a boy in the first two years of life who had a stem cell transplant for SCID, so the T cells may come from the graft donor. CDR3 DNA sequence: TGTGCCAGCAGTTTATTCCCCTTACAGGGGGGCGAGCAGTACTTC. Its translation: CASSLFPLQGGEQYF.